What follows are 26 T cell receptor beta chains derived from one specimen sequenced in a study of T cell responses to AZD1222 COVID-19 vaccine. Clones were sequenced by immunoSEQ multiplex PCR, and TCRdb holds only the in-frame ones, with some missing. Among about 89,000 clones listed, more than 75% were seen once. Material: peripheral blood, obtained on day 0 of MenACWY control vaccination. All receptors derive from an adult in good health.

This clone was recorded only once. The chain employs TRBV19 and TRBJ2-4; TRBD2 agrees at 8 bases. The CDR3 is made up of 16 amino acids. Germline V gene lookup returns CDR1 LNHDA and CDR2 SQIVND (reference sequence). Losses at the gene ends were 3 bases for V and 0 bases for J; bases not matched to a gene: 4. The CDR3 DNA sequence: TGTGCCAGTAGTATTATAGCGGGGTTAGCCAAAAACATTCAGTACTTC. This translates into CASSIIAGLAKNIQYF.

The J gene is TRBJ1-5, the V gene TRBV18; TRBD1 matches 7 bases. V lost 5 bases to trimming and J lost 5 bases; unmatched junction nucleotides: 15. Germline lookup yields CDR1 KGHSH and CDR2 LQKENI. The CDR3 runs to 17 residues. DNA of the CDR3: TGTGCCAGCTCAACATTAGGACCGGGACAGCAATATCAGCCCCAGCATTTT. Translation: CASSTLGPGQQYQPQHF.

The rearrangement joins TRBV27 to TRBJ1-6, with 11 bases lining up with TRBD1. This CDR3 comprises 17 residues. Trimming cost V 6 bases and J 6 bases; bases outside gene matches: 10. Germline V CDR1 and CDR2: MNHEY, SMNVEV (reference sequence). CDR3 loop: CASSLPGQGGGNSPLHF. CDR3 sequence (DNA): TGTGCCAGCAGCTTACCGGGACAGGGGGGCGGTAATTCACCCCTCCACTTT.

The chain carries TRBV7-2 and TRBJ1-6; 10 nucleotides line up with TRBD1. Germline loops: CDR1 SGHTA, CDR2 FQGNSA. Germline trimming cut 4 bases from V and 0 bases from J; bases unmatched to any gene: 3. This CDR3 has 17 amino acids. The CDR3: CASSSGTGDSYNSPLHF. The CDR3 DNA reads as TGTGCCAGCAGCTCCGGGACAGGGGACTCCTATAATTCACCCCTCCACTTT.

The genes are TRBV10-3 and TRBJ1-4; no clear D. There are 13 residues in the CDR3. Germline V lookup: CDR1 ENHRY, CDR2 SYGVKD. Trimming removed 6 bases at V and 8 bases at J, with 13 bases between. This CDR3 is CAISPMLEEKLFF. The CDR3 region has the DNA TGTGCCATCAGCCCGATGCTAGAAGAAAAACTGTTTTTT.

The rearrangement uses TRBV14 and TRBJ2-3, with D unclear. This CDR3 region has 11 residues. CDR1 and CDR2 from the germline V gene are SGHDN and FVKESK. V was clipped by 8 bases and J by 4 bases, with 7 bases between them. The CDR3 here is CASARADTQYF. The CDR3 bases are TGTGCCAGCGCTCGGGCAGATACGCAGTATTTT.

The V and J genes are TRBV5-6 and TRBJ1-2, with D unresolved. V was pared by 4 bases and J by 4 bases, with 17 bases between. CDR1 and CDR2 (germline): SGHDT, YYEEEE. This CDR3 is built from 15 residues. Written as DNA, the CDR3 is TGTGCCAGCAGCCCCGGGAGACTGCCCGCCTATGGCTACACCTTC. The encoded protein is CASSPGRLPAYGYTF.

The chain is built from TRBV28 and TRBJ2-3, with unresolved D. Trimming left V 8 bases short and J 0 bases short, with 12 bases between. The CDR3 totals 14 residues. Germline assignment: CDR1 MDHEN and CDR2 SYDVKM. CDR3 loop: CASRPGPSTDTQYF. CDR3 nucleotide sequence: TGTGCCAGCCGACCCGGACCGAGCACAGATACGCAGTATTTT.

This clone was recorded only once. The chain recombines TRBV19 with TRBJ2-5; D unclear. The CDR3 is made up of 13 amino acids. CDR1 is LNHDA, CDR2 SQIVND, per germline (reference sequence). V lost 5 bases and J 4 bases, leaving 11 bases between the germline ends. CDR3: CASSLNTGETQYF. The CDR3 DNA follows: TGTGCCAGTAGTTTGAACACCGGAGAGACCCAGTACTTC.

This chain uses TRBV6-5 with TRBJ1-2, with unresolved D. V gave up 5 bases and J gave up 2 bases, with 9 bases separating them. Germline values: CDR1 MNHEY, CDR2 SVGAGI. The CDR3 has 13 amino acids. The CDR3 DNA sequence: TGTGCCAGCAGTCCCTCCGGAAACTATGGCTACACCTTC. Its protein product is CASSPSGNYGYTF.

J is TRBJ1-5 and V is TRBV15; D is possibly TRBD1 (6 bases). This CDR3 spans 18 amino acids. From germline, CDR1 is LNHNV and CDR2 YYDKDF (reference sequence). Trimming left V 1 base short and J 1 base short, with 17 bases between. The CDR3 bases are TGTGCCACCAGCAGAGCCGACAGGCAGTCTTGGAGCAATCAGCCCCAGCATTTT. It yields the protein CATSRADRQSWSNQPQHF.

This chain uses TRBV24-1 with TRBJ2-1; 10 bases fit TRBD1. There are 16 residues in the CDR3. V was clipped by 4 bases and J by 4 bases; unmatched bases: 6. Germline V gene data show CDR1 as KGHDR and CDR2 as SFDVKD. This CDR3 reads CATSESRDRGYNEQFF. The DNA for the CDR3 is TGTGCCACCAGTGAATCCCGGGACAGGGGATACAATGAGCAGTTCTTC.

V usage is TRBV5-1 and J usage is TRBJ2-1, with TRBD2 matching over 14 bases. V trimming: 4 bases; J trimming: 6 bases; junction bases outside the gene matches: 3. There are 15 residues in the CDR3. Germline V gene sequence: CDR1 SGHRS, CDR2 YFSETQ. CDR3 sequence: CASSLTSGRANEQFF. DNA for the CDR3: TGCGCCAGCAGCCTGACTAGCGGGAGGGCCAATGAGCAGTTCTTC.

The V gene is TRBV6-6, the J gene TRBJ1-6, with D tentatively TRBD1 (5 bases). This CDR3 contains 14 residues. Trimming removed 7 bases from V and 7 bases from J, with 14 bases in between. The V gene's germline CDR1 is MNHNY and CDR2 SVGAGI (reference sequence). Written as DNA, the CDR3 is TGTGCCAGCATTAACAACAGGAACAATTCACCCCTCCACTTT. Translation gives CASINNRNNSPLHF.

The rearrangement uses TRBV2 and TRBJ1-1; the D is unclear. V dropped 1 base and J dropped 1 base, with 7 bases sitting between them. The CDR3 is made up of 14 amino acids. Germline loops: CDR1 SNHLY, CDR2 FYNNEI. The CDR3 nucleotides read TGTGCCAGCAGTGAAGAGGCAGCGAACACTGAAGCTTTCTTT. Translation gives CASSEEAANTEAFF.

This chain connects TRBV16 to TRBJ1-2; 7 bases agree with TRBD1. The CDR3 runs 14 residues. Germline V gene sequence: CDR1 KGHSY, CDR2 FQNENV. V shed 0 bases and J 6 bases; nucleotides not matched to a gene: 4. This chain's CDR3 is CASSQSGQKHGYTF. In nucleotides, the CDR3 is TGTGCCAGCAGCCAATCGGGACAGAAACATGGCTACACCTTC.

This clone appeared a single time. The CDR3 here is CASSYGLDRGLYEQFF. In DNA form, the CDR3 reads TGTGCCAGCAGTTACGGGTTGGACAGAGGCCTCTATGAGCAGTTCTTC. The chain recombines TRBV6-5 with TRBJ2-1, with TRBD1 as a possible D gene (6 bases). Germline CDR1 and CDR2: MNHEY and SVGAGI. V was clipped by 2 bases and J by 8 bases, with 19 bases between them. There are 16 residues in the CDR3.

The chain is built from TRBV7-2 and TRBJ1-3; D is unclear. Trimming stripped 0 bases from V and 2 bases from J, with 8 bases between. The CDR3 extends over 15 amino acids. The germline V gene has CDR1 SGHTA and CDR2 FQGNSA. The DNA for the CDR3 is TGTGCCAGCAGCTTAGCTTCTCAAACTGGAAACACCATATATTTT. Translating gives CASSLASQTGNTIYF. Drawing the rest from reference TRBV7-2 and TRBJ1-3, the complete variable domain is GAGVSQSPSNKVTEKGKDVELRCDPISGHTALYWYRQSLGQGLEFLIYFQGNSAPDKSGLPSDRFSAERTGGSVSTLTIQRTQQEDSAVYLCASSLASQTGNTIYFGEGSWLTVV.

V is TRBV6-6 and J is TRBJ1-6, with TRBD1 identical over 8 bases. This CDR3 is 17 amino acids long. V was pared by 5 bases and J by 0 bases, with 6 bases of the junction left unmatched. The germline CDR1 and CDR2 sequences are MNHNY and SVGAGI (reference sequence). The CDR3 region has the DNA TGTGCCAGCAGTCCCAACAGGGGGAGCTCCTATAATTCACCCCTCCACTTT. It is translated as CASSPNRGSSYNSPLHF.

The chain is built from TRBV7-2 and TRBJ1-2, with 9 nucleotides matching TRBD1. Germline CDR1 is SGHTA and CDR2 is FQGNSA. The V gene end was trimmed by 4 bases and the J gene end by 4 bases; junction bases not matched to a gene: 7. The CDR3 consists of 15 residues. The CDR3 coding sequence is TGTGCCAGCAGCTCCGGGACAGGGAAGGGCTATGGCTACACCTTC. It yields the protein CASSSGTGKGYGYTF.

The chain uses TRBV7-6 and TRBJ1-6, with D perhaps TRBD1 (5 bases). V was clipped by 4 bases and J by 6 bases, with 22 bases between them. This CDR3 contains 18 residues. CDR1 and CDR2 from the germline V gene are SGHVS and FNYEAQ. This CDR3 is CASSSMSPQGLTNSPLHF. As DNA, the CDR3 is TGTGCCAGCAGCTCTATGTCCCCGCAGGGATTAACTAATTCACCCCTCCACTTT.

The chain is built from TRBV11-2 and TRBJ1-6; maybe TRBD1 (5 bases). Deletions cut 1 base from V and 17 bases from J, with 9 bases between. From germline, CDR1 is SGHAT and CDR2 FQNNGV. This CDR3 spans 11 amino acids. The CDR3 loop reads CASSLVGGVHF. For the CDR3, the DNA is TGTGCCAGCAGCTTAGTCGGGGGAGTCCACTTT.

The chain employs TRBV28 and TRBJ2-2; 7 nucleotides align to TRBD2. J lost 2 bases, V lost 2 bases, and 5 bases had no gene match. The germline V gene has CDR1 MDHEN and CDR2 SYDVKM. This CDR3 is built from 16 residues. The CDR3 DNA reads TGTGCCAGCAGTTTAATCGGCGGGGGAAACACCGGGGAGCTGTTTTTT. Amino acid sequence: CASSLIGGGNTGELFF.

This chain uses TRBV4-2 with TRBJ1-5, with a tentative D call TRBD1 (5 bases). The CDR3 loop spans 15 amino acids. V lost 1 base, J lost 3 bases, and 10 bases lay in between. Germline V gene sequence: CDR1 LGHNA, CDR2 YNFKEQ. The CDR3 loop reads CASSQAPGTNQPQHF. The CDR3 DNA reads as TGTGCCAGCAGCCAAGCCCCAGGGACCAATCAGCCCCAGCATTTT.

The J gene is TRBJ2-6, the V gene TRBV3-1 (or the pseudogene TRBV3-2); D is uncertain. In germline, CDR1 is LGHDT, CDR2 YNNKEL (reference sequence). Between the trimmed V and J ends, which lost 2 bases and 0 bases, there was a span of 5 bases. The CDR3 length is 15 residues. The CDR3 region has the DNA TGTGCCAGCAGCCAAATGAACTCTGGGGCCAACGTCCTGACTTTC. Residues: CASSQMNSGANVLTF.

V and J are TRBV6-1 and TRBJ1-1, with D perhaps TRBD1 (6 bases). Trimming took off 1 base at V and 11 bases at J, with 11 bases between the two ends. The CDR3 is 12 amino acids. Germline V gene lookup returns CDR1 MNHNS and CDR2 SASEGT. The CDR3 loop reads CASSEGDIRAFF. The CDR3 DNA reads TGTGCCAGCAGTGAAGGGGACATAAGGGCTTTCTTT.